This is a list of T cell receptor beta chains from one sample in a study of CD8 T cells in Susac syndrome. One entry per CDR3 protein results from TCRdb running MiXCR on the immunoSEQ multiplex PCR reads. The table lists about 130,000 distinct CDR3 sequences, 75% to 90% of them singletons. The sample taken for sequencing was CD8+ T cells from PBMCs. These receptors were taken from a human donor with multiple sclerosis. Both conserved end residues are part of each CDR3. D genes are given only for firm matches. Only some rows state a clone size, as once, few, many or a class for expanded clones.

D,size,V,J,DNA,CDR3
NA,few,TRBV6-1,TRBJ2-7,TGTGCCAGCATCGGTCGGGACGGTACCTACGAGCAGTACTTC,CASIGRDGTYEQYF
NA,NA,TRBV12-2,TRBJ1-1,TGTGCAAGTCGCTTAGGGGGACCGGTTACTGAAGCTTTCTTT,CASRLGGPVTEAFF
NA,NA,TRBV15,TRBJ2-1,TGTGCCACCAGGAGGGGGGGTGTGAATGAGCAGTTCTTC,CATRRGGVNEQFF
NA,NA,TRBV30,TRBJ2-7,TGTGCCTGGAGCGGAGGCTCCTACGAGCAGTACTTC,CAWSGGSYEQYF
NA,once,TRBV28,TRBJ2-7,TGTGCCAGCAGTTTATCTGGGGTCGGCTACGAGCAGTACTTC,CASSLSGVGYEQYF
NA,few,TRBV7-2,TRBJ1-6,TGTGCCAGCAGCTTTTTGGACGGGGGGAGTTCACCCCTCCACTTT,CASSFLDGGSSPLHF
NA,NA,TRBV25-1,TRBJ1-6,TGTGCCAGCAGTGAACCTCCCTCGGCAGTGGTAGAGGGGAATTCACCCCTCCACTTT,CASSEPPSAVVEGNSPLHF
NA,NA,TRBV4-1,TRBJ1-1,TGCGCCAGCAGCCAAACCTCCATACGACCGGGACCTAGGTACGCTGAAGCTTTCTTT,CASSQTSIRPGPRYAEAFF
NA,NA,TRBV9,TRBJ2-1,TGTGCCAGCAGCGTAGGTCCCTTAAATGAGCAGTTCTTC,CASSVGPLNEQFF
TRBD2,NA,TRBV15,TRBJ2-3,TGTGCCACCAGCAGAACGACTAGCGGTATGGATACGCAGTATTTT,CATSRTTSGMDTQYF
NA,NA,TRBV2,TRBJ1-3,TGTGCCAGCGGCGGATACTCTGGAAACACCATATATTTT,CASGGYSGNTIYF
NA,NA,TRBV25-1,TRBJ1-6,TGTGCCAGCAGTGAGACAGGCTATAATTCACCCCTCCACTTT,CASSETGYNSPLHF
NA,NA,TRBV24-1,TRBJ2-5,TGTGCCACCAGTGCCCCCCAGGGAGAGACCCAGTACTTC,CATSAPQGETQYF
TRBD1,NA,TRBV30,TRBJ1-2,TGTGCCTGGAGTGTAGGGGGCAGAAATGGCTACACCTTC,CAWSVGGRNGYTF
NA,NA,TRBV20-1,TRBJ2-1,TGCAGTGCTAGAGATCCTGGGGGCGATGAGCAGTTCTTC,CSARDPGGDEQFF
TRBD2,NA,TRBV6-2/TRBV6-3,TRBJ2-5,TGTGCCAGCAGTGCTATCCCACGCGGGAGGGTTCAAGAGACCCAGTACTTC,CASSAIPRGRVQETQYF
NA,once,TRBV24-1,TRBJ1-5,TGTGCCACCAGTGATTCCGGGTCCTATGGAGATCAGCCCCAGCATTTT,CATSDSGSYGDQPQHF
NA,NA,TRBV2,TRBJ2-1,TGTGCCAGCAGTGAGATAGCGGACAATGAGCAGTTCTTC,CASSEIADNEQFF
TRBD1,NA,TRBV7-6,TRBJ2-1,TGTGCCAGCAGCTTAAGGTCACAGGACAGGGGTTACAATGAGCAGTTCTTC,CASSLRSQDRGYNEQFF
NA,NA,TRBV7-9,TRBJ2-1,TGTGCCAGCAGCACGGGACTTACCTACAATGAGCAGTTCTTC,CASSTGLTYNEQFF
NA,NA,TRBV10-2,TRBJ1-1,TGCGCCACCGGGGTCCCGGACACTGAAGCTTTCTTT,CATGVPDTEAFF
NA,NA,TRBV5-5,TRBJ1-1,TGTGCCAGCAGCTTAGGATGGGGAACTGAAGCTTTCTTT,CASSLGWGTEAFF
NA,once,TRBV2,TRBJ1-2,TGTGCCAGCAGTGCGGCCCGGCGAGAGGGGCCTAACTATGGCTACACCTTC,CASSAARREGPNYGYTF
NA,NA,TRBV4-3,TRBJ1-3,TGCGCCAGCAGCCAAGATCCGGCGGGACAAGTGGACACCATATATTTT,CASSQDPAGQVDTIYF
NA,few,TRBV6-5,TRBJ1-1,TGTGCCAGCAGTTACTCGGGTCCAGGGACTGAAGCTTTCTTT,CASSYSGPGTEAFF
NA,NA,TRBV24-1,TRBJ2-3,TGTGCCACGTCCGGGGAAGGTTCGGTGACAGATACGCAGTATTTT,CATSGEGSVTDTQYF
TRBD1,NA,TRBV28,TRBJ2-7,TGTGCCAGCAGTTCCTACGACAGGGCCTACGAGCAGTACTTC,CASSSYDRAYEQYF
TRBD2,NA,TRBV5-1,TRBJ2-3,TGCGCCAGCAGTTCGGTGCGGGAGCGGACAGATACGCAGTATTTT,CASSSVRERTDTQYF
TRBD1,NA,TRBV7-2,TRBJ1-5,TGTGCCAGCAGCGGAACACCATGGGGACAGGGTTTAAATCAGCCCCAGCATTTT,CASSGTPWGQGLNQPQHF
TRBD2,once,TRBV7-8,TRBJ2-5,TGTGCCAGCAGCTTAGATACTAGCGGGTCTAGAGGGGAGACCCAGTACTTC,CASSLDTSGSRGETQYF
NA,NA,TRBV6-2/TRBV6-3,TRBJ2-3,TGTGCCAGCAGTTATGTCCTCCCCAGTGGAGATACGCAGTATTTT,CASSYVLPSGDTQYF
NA,NA,TRBV4-1,TRBJ2-2,TGCGCCAGCAGCCAAGTGACAGGCGGCACCGGGGAGCTGTTTTTT,CASSQVTGGTGELFF
NA,few,TRBV4-1,TRBJ2-7,TGCGCCAGCAGCTACCGGACCGCCTACGAGCAGTACTTC,CASSYRTAYEQYF
NA,NA,TRBV7-9,TRBJ2-7,TGTGCCAGCAGCTTTGTGCCTGGATACGAGCAGTACTTC,CASSFVPGYEQYF
NA,NA,TRBV20-1,TRBJ2-2,TGCAGTGCTAGAGAACCGAACACCGGGGAGCTGTTTTTT,CSAREPNTGELFF
NA,NA,TRBV7-9,TRBJ2-1,TGTGCCAGCAGCGAAACTGCGGGCTCCAATGAGCAGTTCTTC,CASSETAGSNEQFF
TRBD1,NA,TRBV29-1,TRBJ1-2,TGCAGCACATCCCGGGACAGCGACCTTTATGGCTACACCTTC,CSTSRDSDLYGYTF
NA,NA,TRBV19,TRBJ1-1,TGTGCCAGTAGTATAGACCGGACCGGAGTAACGAACACTGAAGCTTTCTTT,CASSIDRTGVTNTEAFF
NA,NA,TRBV20-1,TRBJ2-1,TGCAGTGCTAGAGGTGACTCCCTTTTCGATGAGCAGTTCTTC,CSARGDSLFDEQFF
NA,NA,TRBV28,TRBJ2-7,TGTGCCAGCAGTTTATTTGTCCGACCCTACGAGCAGTACTTC,CASSLFVRPYEQYF
NA,NA,TRBV6-2/TRBV6-3,TRBJ2-1,TGTGCCAGCAGTTCCGTAGCGGAAAGTGAGCAGTTCTTC,CASSSVAESEQFF
NA,NA,TRBV20-1,TRBJ1-3,TGCAGTGCTAGAGATTGGGACCGTGGAAACACCATATATTTT,CSARDWDRGNTIYF
NA,NA,TRBV3-1,TRBJ1-1,TGTGCCAGCAGCCAGAGAGAGGTGCACACTGAAGCTTTCTTT,CASSQREVHTEAFF
TRBD2,NA,TRBV14,TRBJ2-3,TGTGCCAGCAGTCCCCTAGCGGGAGGGCCGGATACGCAGTATTTT,CASSPLAGGPDTQYF
TRBD2,NA,TRBV6-8,TRBJ2-2,TGTGCCAGCAGGAGCGGGGGGGCGTTCGGCGGGGAGCTGTTTTTT,CASRSGGAFGGELFF
NA,once,TRBV18,TRBJ2-3,TGTGCCAGCTCACCACCACGGGGCACAGATACGCAGTATTTT,CASSPPRGTDTQYF
NA,NA,TRBV7-8,TRBJ1-2,TGTGCCAGCAGCTTACATCGAGGAGGACTCTATGGCTACACCTTC,CASSLHRGGLYGYTF
TRBD1,NA,TRBV15,TRBJ1-2,TGTGCCACCAGCACGACGCCAGGGACAGGGGATGGCTACACCTTC,CATSTTPGTGDGYTF
NA,NA,TRBV12-3/TRBV12-4,TRBJ1-5,TGTGCCAGCAGTTTCGGCACCTATAGCAATCAGCCCCAGCATTTT,CASSFGTYSNQPQHF
TRBD1,NA,TRBV10-2,TRBJ2-7,TGCGCCAGCAGTGAGGTGGGACAGGGGTCCTACGAGCAGTACTTC,CASSEVGQGSYEQYF
NA,NA,TRBV6-4,TRBJ1-1,TGTGCCAGCAGCCTTAGGCTTGGCACTGAAGCTTTCTTT,CASSLRLGTEAFF
NA,NA,TRBV29-1,TRBJ2-2,TGCAGCGTTGGGGGCTACGGGGAGCTGTTTTTT,CSVGGYGELFF
NA,NA,TRBV20-1,TRBJ2-1,TGCAGTGCTAGGATCTTAAGCTCCTACAATGAGCAGTTCTTC,CSARILSSYNEQFF
NA,NA,TRBV28,TRBJ2-6,TGTGCCAGCGCCGTACGGGCCAACGTCCTGACTTTC,CASAVRANVLTF
NA,few,TRBV5-5,TRBJ2-7,TGTGCCAGCAGCTCCTTGACGCAGGCAGCCTACGAGCAGTACTTC,CASSSLTQAAYEQYF
NA,NA,TRBV27,TRBJ2-2,TGTGCCAGCAGTTTAGCCCGGGGGTACACCGGGGAGCTGTTTTTT,CASSLARGYTGELFF
NA,once,TRBV5-6,TRBJ2-1,TGTGCCAGCAGTACGGGCCCCGCTGAGCAGTTCTTC,CASSTGPAEQFF
TRBD1,NA,TRBV24-1,TRBJ2-3,TGTGCCACCAGTGATAGGGACAGGGGGCGATCGGATACGCAGTATTTT,CATSDRDRGRSDTQYF
NA,NA,TRBV9,TRBJ1-1,TGTGCCAGCAGCGTTGATGACAGCCAGGTTGAAGCTTTCTTT,CASSVDDSQVEAFF
TRBD1,NA,TRBV2,TRBJ1-5,TGTGCCAGCACCGGGACAGCCATTGGGAATCAGCCCCAGCATTTT,CASTGTAIGNQPQHF